This passage covers 13 T cell receptor beta chains from one sample sequenced in a study of T cell changes during pregnancy in multiple sclerosis. Profiled with immunoSEQ multiplex PCR; TCRdb holds only in-frame clones, not every one. The table records about 87,000 clones, about 93% of them present only once. The starting material was peripheral blood, obtained in the third trimester of pregnancy. These receptors originate from a female donor in good health, enrolled as a control in a pregnancy study.

The V and J genes are TRBV30 and TRBJ1-2, with 8 nucleotides matching TRBD1. Germline V gene data show CDR1 as GTSNPN and CDR2 as SVGIG (reference sequence). Trimming took 4 bases from V and 1 from J; bases not matched to a gene: 2. The CDR3 covers 13 residues. The CDR3 sequence: CAWTDRGNYGYTF. Written as DNA, the CDR3 is TGTGCCTGGACCGACAGGGGTAACTATGGCTACACCTTC.

V is TRBV5-1 and J is TRBJ2-3; possible D gene TRBD2, 6 bases. The CDR3 contains 14 residues. The V and J ends lost 4 bases and 0 bases respectively, with 9 bases between them. In germline, CDR1 is SGHRS, CDR2 YFSETQ. CDR3 loop: CASSEGLSTDTQYF. CDR3 nucleotides: TGCGCCAGCAGCGAGGGACTTAGCACAGATACGCAGTATTTT.

The chain has TRBV4-2 and TRBJ2-7; 8 nucleotides agree with TRBD2. Germline CDR1 LGHNA, CDR2 YNFKEQ. V shed 6 bases and J 2 bases; nucleotides not matched to a gene: 9. This CDR3 region has 15 residues. The CDR3 bases are TGTGCCAGCAGTCCAACAGCGGGAGCTACCTACGAGCAGTACTTC. The encoded protein is CASSPTAGATYEQYF.

The J gene is TRBJ2-1, the V gene TRBV15, with 8 bases fitting TRBD2. With V trimmed by 3 bases and J by 1 base, 11 bases remained unmatched. Germline lookup yields CDR1 LNHNV and CDR2 YYDKDF (reference sequence). This CDR3 is built from 18 residues. CDR3 in DNA: TGTGCCACCAGCAGGAACCCCCGACTAGCGACTTCCTACAATGAGCAGTTCTTC. It encodes CATSRNPRLATSYNEQFF.

CDR3 nucleotides: TGTGCCAGCAGCTCTAATAGCGGGAGCGGCTCCTACGAGCAGTACTTC. It translates to CASSSNSGSGSYEQYF. The V and J genes are TRBV7-8 and TRBJ2-7; 9 bases match TRBD2. The CDR3 extends over 16 amino acids. With V trimmed by 4 bases and J by 0 bases, 7 bases remained unmatched. Germline CDR1 reads SGHVS; CDR2 reads FQNEAQ.

The gene calls are TRBV5-1 and TRBJ2-5; the D gene is possibly TRBD1 (5 bases). The CDR3 totals 15 residues. CDR1 SGHRS and CDR2 YFSETQ come from the germline V gene. V lost 9 bases, J lost 2 bases, and 20 bases lay in between. The CDR3, as DNA: TGCGCCACCTGCCCAGGCAGGGCCCCACAAGAGACCCAGTACTTC. This codes for CATCPGRAPQETQYF.

The chain couples TRBV25-1 to TRBJ1-5; no definite D call. Germline V gene lookup returns CDR1 MGHDK and CDR2 SYGVNS. Trimming removed 11 bases from V and 4 bases from J, with 21 bases in between. CDR3 length: 15 amino acids. In nucleotides, the CDR3 is TGTGCCCGACGACTAAGGGCGGGGTATAATCAGCCCCAGCATTTT. Translating gives CARRLRAGYNQPQHF.

The sample holds one count of this clone. The chain has TRBV5-1 and TRBJ2-7; the D is unclear. The CDR3 is made up of 14 amino acids. Germline CDR1 reads SGHRS; CDR2 reads YFSETQ. Trimming removed 2 bases from V and 3 bases from J, with 12 bases in between. The CDR3 nucleotides read TGCGCCAGCAGCTTAAAGGTTAGAGGCTACGAGCAGTACTTC. This translates into CASSLKVRGYEQYF.

The rearrangement links TRBV18 to TRBJ2-3; TRBD2 might be the D (6 bases). The germline V gene encodes CDR1 KGHSH and CDR2 LQKENI. The CDR3 has 15 residues. Trimming shortened V by 4 bases and J by 0 bases, and 11 bases separated the two germline ends. CDR3 coding DNA: TGTGCCAGCTCACTTGGACTACCTAGCACAGATACGCAGTATTTT. This encodes CASSLGLPSTDTQYF.

The gene calls are TRBV25-1 and TRBJ1-4; 8 bases are a match to TRBD1. This CDR3 comprises 13 residues. In germline, CDR1 is MGHDK, CDR2 SYGVNS. Trimming cost V 6 bases and J 7 bases; bases outside gene matches: 4. CDR3 sequence (DNA): TGTGCCAGCAGACAGGGGGGGGGTGAAAAACTGTTTTTT. Its translation is CASRQGGGEKLFF.

This clone appeared once. The chain recombines TRBV19 with TRBJ2-1; 13 nucleotides line up with TRBD2. This CDR3 comprises 15 residues. Germline V gene sequence: CDR1 LNHDA, CDR2 SQIVND (reference sequence). Losses at the gene ends were 5 bases for V and 9 bases for J; bases not matched to a gene: 7. CDR3 region: CASSWTSGSSGEQFF. In nucleotides, the CDR3 is TGTGCCAGTAGTTGGACTAGCGGGAGTTCAGGTGAGCAGTTCTTC.

This chain connects TRBV5-1 to TRBJ2-7; 10 bases align to TRBD1. CDR3 length: 15 residues. The germline V gene has CDR1 SGHRS and CDR2 YFSETQ. Losses at the gene ends were 0 bases for V and 3 bases for J; bases not matched to a gene: 3. This CDR3 is CASSLGTGGNYEQYF. As DNA, the CDR3 is TGCGCCAGCAGCTTGGGGACAGGGGGGAACTACGAGCAGTACTTC.

The chain carries TRBV5-1 and TRBJ2-4, with 9 bases fitting TRBD2. From germline, CDR1 is SGHRS and CDR2 YFSETQ. J lost 7 bases, V lost 6 bases, and 11 bases had no gene match. The CDR3 contains 15 residues. CDR3 loop: CASMGASGNGNIQYF. Here the CDR3 DNA reads TGCGCCAGCATGGGGGCTAGCGGGAATGGCAACATTCAGTACTTC.